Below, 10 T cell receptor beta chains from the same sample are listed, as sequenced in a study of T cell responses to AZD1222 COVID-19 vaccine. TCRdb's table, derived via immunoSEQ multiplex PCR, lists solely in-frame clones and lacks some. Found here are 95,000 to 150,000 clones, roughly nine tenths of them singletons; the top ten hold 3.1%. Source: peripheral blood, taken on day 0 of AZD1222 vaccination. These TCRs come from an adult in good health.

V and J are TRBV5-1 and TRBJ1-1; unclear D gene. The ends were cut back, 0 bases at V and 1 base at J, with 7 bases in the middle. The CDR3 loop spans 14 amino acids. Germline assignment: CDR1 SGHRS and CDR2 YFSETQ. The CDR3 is CASSLVGKNTEAFF. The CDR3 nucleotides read TGCGCCAGCAGCTTGGTTGGGAAGAACACTGAAGCTTTCTTT.

Here the CDR3 reads CASERAREGTEAFF. The DNA of the CDR3 is TGTGCCAGCGAGAGGGCCAGGGAAGGGACTGAAGCTTTCTTT. The chain recombines TRBV13 with TRBJ1-1, with a possible D match to TRBD1 (5 bases). This CDR3 is 14 amino acids long. The ends were cut back, 8 bases at V and 5 bases at J, with 18 bases in the middle. Germline loops: CDR1 PRHDT, CDR2 FYEKMQ (reference sequence).

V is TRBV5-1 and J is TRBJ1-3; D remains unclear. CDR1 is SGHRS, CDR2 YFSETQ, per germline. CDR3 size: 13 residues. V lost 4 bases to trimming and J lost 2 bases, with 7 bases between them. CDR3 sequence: CASSLETGNTIYF. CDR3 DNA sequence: TGCGCCAGCAGCCTGGAGACTGGAAACACCATATATTTT.

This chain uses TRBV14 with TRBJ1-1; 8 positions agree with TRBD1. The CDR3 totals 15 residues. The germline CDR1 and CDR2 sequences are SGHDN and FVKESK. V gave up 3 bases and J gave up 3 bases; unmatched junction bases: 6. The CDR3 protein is CASSHRTGLYTEAFF. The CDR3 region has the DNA TGTGCCAGCAGCCACCGGACAGGGCTGTACACTGAAGCTTTCTTT. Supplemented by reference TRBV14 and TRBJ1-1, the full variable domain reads EAGVTQFPSHSVIEKGQTVTLRCDPISGHDNLYWYRRVMGKEIKFLLHFVKESKQDESGMPNNRFLAERTGGTYSTLKVQPAELEDSGVYFCASSHRTGLYTEAFFGQGTRLTVV.

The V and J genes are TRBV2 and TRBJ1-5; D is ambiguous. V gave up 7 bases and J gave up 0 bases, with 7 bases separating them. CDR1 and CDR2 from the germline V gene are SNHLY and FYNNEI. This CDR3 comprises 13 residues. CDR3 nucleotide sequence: TGTGCCAGCACCACGGCTAGCAATCAGCCCCAGCATTTT. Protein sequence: CASTTASNQPQHF. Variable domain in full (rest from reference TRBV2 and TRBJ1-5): EPEVTQTPSHQVTQMGQEVILRCVPISNHLYFYWYRQILGQKVEFLVSFYNNEISEKSEIFDDQFSVERPDGSNFTLKIRSTKLEDSAMYFCASTTASNQPQHFGDGTRLSIL.

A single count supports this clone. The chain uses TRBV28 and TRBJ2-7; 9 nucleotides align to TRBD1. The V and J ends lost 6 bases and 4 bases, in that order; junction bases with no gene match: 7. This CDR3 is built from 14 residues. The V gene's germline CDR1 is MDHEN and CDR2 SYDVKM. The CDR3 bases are TGTGCCAGCAGGCCCCCGGGACAGGGATACGAGCAGTACTTC. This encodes CASRPPGQGYEQYF.

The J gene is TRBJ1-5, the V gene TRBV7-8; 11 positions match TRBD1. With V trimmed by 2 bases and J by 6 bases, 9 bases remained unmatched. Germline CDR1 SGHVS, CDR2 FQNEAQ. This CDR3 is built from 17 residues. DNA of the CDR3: TGTGCCAGCAGCTTACAACGGACAGGGGGCGGGGGTCAGCCCCAGCATTTT. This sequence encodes CASSLQRTGGGGQPQHF.

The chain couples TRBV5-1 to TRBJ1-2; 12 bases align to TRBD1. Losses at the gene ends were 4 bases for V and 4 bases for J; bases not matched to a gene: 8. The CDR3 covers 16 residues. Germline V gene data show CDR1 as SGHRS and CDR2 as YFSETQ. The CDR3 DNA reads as TGCGCCAGCAGCCCGGGACAGGGGGCGCTTTCCTATGGCTACACCTTC. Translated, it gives CASSPGQGALSYGYTF.

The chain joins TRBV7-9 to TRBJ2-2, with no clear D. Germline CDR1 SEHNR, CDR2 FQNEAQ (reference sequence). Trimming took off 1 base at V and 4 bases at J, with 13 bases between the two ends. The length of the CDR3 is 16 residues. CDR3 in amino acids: CASSLGFQRFTGELFF. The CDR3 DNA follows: TGTGCCAGCAGCTTAGGATTTCAGAGGTTCACCGGGGAGCTGTTTTTT.

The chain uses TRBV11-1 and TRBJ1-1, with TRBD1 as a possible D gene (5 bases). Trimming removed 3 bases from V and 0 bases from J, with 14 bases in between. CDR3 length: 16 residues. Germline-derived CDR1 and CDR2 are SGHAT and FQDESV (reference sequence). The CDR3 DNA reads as TGTGCCAGCAGCTTGGGGAGGGGCACAATGAACACTGAAGCTTTCTTT. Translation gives CASSLGRGTMNTEAFF.